The rows below give T cell receptor beta chains drawn from one sample of a study of naive and memory T cell subsets. TCRdb re-derived calls from the UMI-ligation and nested PCR reads in MiXCR, one entry per CDR3 protein. The sample holds about 34,000 distinct CDR3 sequences, approximately 18% seen once. Source material: effector memory CD4+ T cells from blood. The receptors stem from a human donor in good health. Both conserved end residues are part of each CDR3. The D gene is left open where the match is weak. Clone size is not always given. Where it is, it says once, few, many or a class for expanded clones.

TRBJ2-3	TRBV10-3	TRBD2	many	TGTGCCATCAGTGAGTCGAGAGTACTAGCGGGGCCTAGCACAGATACGCAGTATTTT	CAISESRVLAGPSTDTQYF
TRBJ1-6	TRBV5-1	TRBD1	few	TGCGCCAGCAGCTTGGACAGGGGGCATAATTCACCCCTCCACTTT	CASSLDRGHNSPLHF
TRBJ1-3	TRBV6-6	NA	NA	TGTGCCAGCAGTCCCTCCATCTCTGGAAACACCATATATTTT	CASSPSISGNTIYF
TRBJ2-1	TRBV7-3	TRBD2	few	TGTGCCAGCAGCATCACTAGCGGGAGTCGAAATGAGCAGTTCTTC	CASSITSGSRNEQFF
TRBJ1-2	TRBV6-5	TRBD1	medium-sized	TGTGCCAGCAGTGGGGGGGACAGGGGGCGAAGATTTGGCTACACCTTC	CASSGGDRGRRFGYTF
TRBJ2-6	TRBV20-1	NA	NA	TGCAGTGCTAGAGAGGGGCAGGGAAGAGGTGGGGCCAACGTCCTGACTTTC	CSAREGQGRGGANVLTF
TRBJ2-6	TRBV7-6	NA	NA	TGTGCCAGCAGCTTAGATTCTTTCCCCTCTGGGGCCAACGTCCTGACTTTC	CASSLDSFPSGANVLTF
TRBJ1-4	TRBV20-1	NA	NA	TGCAGTGCTAGTGGTCAGAATAATGAAAAACTGTTTTTT	CSASGQNNEKLFF
TRBJ2-2	TRBV6-2/TRBV6-3	NA	NA	TGTGCCAGCAGTCGAAGGGTCACCGGGGAGCTGTTTTTT	CASSRRVTGELFF
TRBJ2-7	TRBV4-1	NA	few	TGCGCCAGCAGCCAAGTTGATATGGGTTTTACCTACGAGCAGTACTTC	CASSQVDMGFTYEQYF
TRBJ2-7	TRBV11-2	TRBD2	NA	TGTGCCAGCAGCATGCGGACTAGCGGGAGTTACGAGCAGTACTTC	CASSMRTSGSYEQYF
TRBJ1-6	TRBV6-2/TRBV6-3	TRBD1	NA	TGTGCCAGCAGTTGGGACAGGGGGCTTTCACCCCTCCACTTT	CASSWDRGLSPLHF
TRBJ2-1	TRBV30	NA	NA	TGTGCCTGGAGTGGCCGCCGAGGGTCCTACAATGAGCAGTTCTTC	CAWSGRRGSYNEQFF
TRBJ2-3	TRBV7-2	NA	NA	TGTGCCAGCAGCTCGAGCCCGGACTCGATCTATAGGCAGTATTTT	CASSSSPDSIYRQYF
TRBJ2-2	TRBV4-1	NA	NA	TGCGCCAGCAGCCAAGATCAAAGATCATCGGGGGAGCTGTTTTTT	CASSQDQRSSGELFF
TRBJ1-5	TRBV30	NA	many	TGTGCCTGGAGTGTAAAGGGGTGGGCTAAAGAAACAGGGTATAGTCAGCCCCAGCATTTT	CAWSVKGWAKETGYSQPQHF
TRBJ2-7	TRBV6-2/TRBV6-3	NA	many	TGTGCCAGCAACAGACAGCTAACCTACGAGCAGTACTTC	CASNRQLTYEQYF